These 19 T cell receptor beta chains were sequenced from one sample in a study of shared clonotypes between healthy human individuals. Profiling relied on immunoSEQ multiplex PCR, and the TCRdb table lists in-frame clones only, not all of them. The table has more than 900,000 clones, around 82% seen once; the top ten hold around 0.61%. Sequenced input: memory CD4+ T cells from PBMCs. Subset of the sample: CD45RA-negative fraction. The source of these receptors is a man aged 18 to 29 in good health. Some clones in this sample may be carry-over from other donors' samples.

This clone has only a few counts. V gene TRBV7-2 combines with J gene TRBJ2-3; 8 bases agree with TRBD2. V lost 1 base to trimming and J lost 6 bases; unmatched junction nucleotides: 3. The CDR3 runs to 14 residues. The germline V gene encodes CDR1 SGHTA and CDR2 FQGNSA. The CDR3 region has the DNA TGTGCCAGCAGCTTAGGGGGCGGGAGGGATACGCAGTATTTT. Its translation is CASSLGGGRDTQYF. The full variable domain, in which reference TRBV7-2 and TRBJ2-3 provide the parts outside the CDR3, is GAGVSQSPSNKVTEKGKDVELRCDPISGHTALYWYRQSLGQGLEFLIYFQGNSAPDKSGLPSDRFSAERTGGSVSTLTIQRTQQEDSAVYLCASSLGGGRDTQYFGPGTRLTVL.

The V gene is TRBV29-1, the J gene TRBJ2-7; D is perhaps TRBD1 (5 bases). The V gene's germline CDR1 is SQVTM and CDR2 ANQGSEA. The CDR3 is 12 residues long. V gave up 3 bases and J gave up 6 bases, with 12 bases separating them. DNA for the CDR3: TGCAGCGTTGAGGGGCAGGGAAGCGAGCAGTACTTC. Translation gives CSVEGQGSEQYF.

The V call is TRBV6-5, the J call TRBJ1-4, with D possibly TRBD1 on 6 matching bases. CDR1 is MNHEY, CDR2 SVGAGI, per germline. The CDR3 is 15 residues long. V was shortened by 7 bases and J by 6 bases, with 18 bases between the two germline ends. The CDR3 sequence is CASNSLGAGYEKLFF. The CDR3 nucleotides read TGTGCCAGCAACTCCTTGGGGGCAGGGTATGAAAAACTGTTTTTT.

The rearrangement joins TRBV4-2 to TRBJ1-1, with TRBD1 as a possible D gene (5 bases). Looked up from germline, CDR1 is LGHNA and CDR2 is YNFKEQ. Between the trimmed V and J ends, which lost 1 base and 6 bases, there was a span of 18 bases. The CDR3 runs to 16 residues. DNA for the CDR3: TGTGCCAGCAGCCAAGGGGCAGGGAAGTTAGTGGCTGAAGCTTTCTTT. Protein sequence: CASSQGAGKLVAEAFF.

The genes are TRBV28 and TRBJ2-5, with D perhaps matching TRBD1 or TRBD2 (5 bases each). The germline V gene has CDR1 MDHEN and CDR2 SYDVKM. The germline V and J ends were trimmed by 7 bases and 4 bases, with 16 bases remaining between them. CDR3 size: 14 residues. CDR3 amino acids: CASNSGAGRETQYF. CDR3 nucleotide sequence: TGTGCCAGCAATTCCGGAGCAGGGAGAGAGACCCAGTACTTC. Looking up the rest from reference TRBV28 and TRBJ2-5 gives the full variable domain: DVKVTQSSRYLVKRTGEKVFLECVQDMDHENMFWYRQDPGLGLRLIYFSYDVKMKEKGDIPEGYSVSREKKERFSLILESASTNQTSMYLCASNSGAGRETQYFGPGTRLLVL.

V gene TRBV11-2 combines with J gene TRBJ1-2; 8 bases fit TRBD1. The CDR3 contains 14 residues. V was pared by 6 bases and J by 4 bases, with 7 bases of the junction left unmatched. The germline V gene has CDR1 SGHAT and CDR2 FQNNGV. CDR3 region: CASSNPRGPYGYTF. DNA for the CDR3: TGTGCCAGCAGTAACCCCAGGGGGCCCTATGGCTACACCTTC.

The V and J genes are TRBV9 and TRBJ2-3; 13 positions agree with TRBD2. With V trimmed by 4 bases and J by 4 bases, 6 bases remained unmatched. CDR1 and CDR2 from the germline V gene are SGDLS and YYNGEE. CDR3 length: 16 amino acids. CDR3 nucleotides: TGTGCCAGCAGCATGACTAGCGGGAGGAACGCAGATACGCAGTATTTT. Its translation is CASSMTSGRNADTQYF.

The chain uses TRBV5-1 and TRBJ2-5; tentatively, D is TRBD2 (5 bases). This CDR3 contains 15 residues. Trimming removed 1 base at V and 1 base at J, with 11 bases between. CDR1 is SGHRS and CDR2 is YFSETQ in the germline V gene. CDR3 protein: CASSLSGGSQETQYF. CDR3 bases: TGCGCCAGCAGCTTGTCTGGCGGGTCCCAAGAGACCCAGTACTTC.

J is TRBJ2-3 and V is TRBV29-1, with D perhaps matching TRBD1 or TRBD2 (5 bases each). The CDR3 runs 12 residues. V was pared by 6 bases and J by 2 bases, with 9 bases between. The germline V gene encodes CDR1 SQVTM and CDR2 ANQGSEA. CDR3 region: CSVGTDTDTQYF. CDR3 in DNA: TGCAGCGTCGGGACCGACACAGATACGCAGTATTTT.

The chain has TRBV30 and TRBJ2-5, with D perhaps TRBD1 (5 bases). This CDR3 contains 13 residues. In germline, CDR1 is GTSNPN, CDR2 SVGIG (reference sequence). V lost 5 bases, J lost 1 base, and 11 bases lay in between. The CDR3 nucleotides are TGTGCCTGGTCCCAGGGTTTCCAAGAGACCCAGTACTTC. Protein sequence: CAWSQGFQETQYF.

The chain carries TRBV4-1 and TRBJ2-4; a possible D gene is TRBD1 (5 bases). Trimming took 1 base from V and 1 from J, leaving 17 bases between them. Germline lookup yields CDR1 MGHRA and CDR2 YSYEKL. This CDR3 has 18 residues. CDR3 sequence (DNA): TGCGCCAGCAGCCAAGTGCCCTTAGGGGTGTATGCCAAAAACATTCAGTACTTC. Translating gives CASSQVPLGVYAKNIQYF.

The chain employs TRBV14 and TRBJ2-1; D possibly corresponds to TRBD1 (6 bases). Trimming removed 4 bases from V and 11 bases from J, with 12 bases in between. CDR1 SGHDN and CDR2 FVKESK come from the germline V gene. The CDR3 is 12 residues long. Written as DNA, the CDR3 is TGTGCCAGCAGCCCCGGGTGGGACAAGCAGTTCTTC. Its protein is CASSPGWDKQFF.

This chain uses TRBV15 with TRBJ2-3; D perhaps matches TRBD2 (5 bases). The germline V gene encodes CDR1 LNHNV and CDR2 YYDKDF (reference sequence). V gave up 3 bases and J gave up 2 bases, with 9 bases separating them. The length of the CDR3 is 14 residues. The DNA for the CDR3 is TGTGCCACCAGCAGGACTACAGACACAGATACGCAGTATTTT. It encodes CATSRTTDTDTQYF.

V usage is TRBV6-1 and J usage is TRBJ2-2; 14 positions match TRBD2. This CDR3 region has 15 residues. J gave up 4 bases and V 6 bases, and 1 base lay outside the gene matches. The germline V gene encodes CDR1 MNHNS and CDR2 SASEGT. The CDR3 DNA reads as TGTGCCAGCAGGGGACTAGCGGGAGTCACCGGGGAGCTGTTTTTT. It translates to CASRGLAGVTGELFF.

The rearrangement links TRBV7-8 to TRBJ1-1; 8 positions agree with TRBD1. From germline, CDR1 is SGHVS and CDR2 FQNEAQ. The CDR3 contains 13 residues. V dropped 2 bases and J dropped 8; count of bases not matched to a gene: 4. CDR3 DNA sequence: TGTGCCAGCAGCTTAATACAGGGGGTGGAAGCTTTCTTT. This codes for CASSLIQGVEAFF. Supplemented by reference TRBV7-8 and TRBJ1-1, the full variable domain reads GAGVSQSPRYKVAKRGQDVALRCDPISGHVSLFWYQQALGQGPEFLTYFQNEAQLDKSGLPSDRFFAERPEGSVSTLKIQRTQQEDSAVYLCASSLIQGVEAFFGQGTRLTVV.

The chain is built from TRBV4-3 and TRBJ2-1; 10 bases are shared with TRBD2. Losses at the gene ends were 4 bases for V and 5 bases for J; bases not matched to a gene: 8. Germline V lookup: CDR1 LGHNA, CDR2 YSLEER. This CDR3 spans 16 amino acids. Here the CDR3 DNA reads TGCGCCAGCAGCCGGGCCGGACTAGCGGTAGACAATGAGCAGTTCTTC. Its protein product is CASSRAGLAVDNEQFF.

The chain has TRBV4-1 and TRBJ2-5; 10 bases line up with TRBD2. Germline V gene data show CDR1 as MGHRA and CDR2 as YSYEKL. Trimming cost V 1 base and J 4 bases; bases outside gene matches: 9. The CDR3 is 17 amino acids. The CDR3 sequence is CASSQATASGSSETQYF. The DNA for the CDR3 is TGCGCCAGCAGCCAAGCCACGGCTAGCGGGAGTTCAGAGACCCAGTACTTC.

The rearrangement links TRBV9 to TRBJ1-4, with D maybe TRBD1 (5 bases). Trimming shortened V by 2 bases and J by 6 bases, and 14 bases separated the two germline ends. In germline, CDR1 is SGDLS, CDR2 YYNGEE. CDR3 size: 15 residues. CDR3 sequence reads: CASSVLGAPDEKLFF. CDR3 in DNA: TGTGCCAGCAGCGTGTTAGGGGCGCCGGATGAAAAACTGTTTTTT.

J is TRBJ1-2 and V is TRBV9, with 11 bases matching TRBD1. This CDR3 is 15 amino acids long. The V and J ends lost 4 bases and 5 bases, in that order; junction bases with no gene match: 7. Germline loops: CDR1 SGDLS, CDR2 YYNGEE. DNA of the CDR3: TGTGCCAGCAGCAGCCGCGGGGACAGGGGGTATGGCTACACCTTC. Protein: CASSSRGDRGYGYTF.